The clone carrying this T cell receptor beta chain came up a few times. The record originates from a study of identical twins. Trimming took 0 bases from V and 6 from J, leaving 9 bases between them. Germline V gene sequence: CDR1 SGHTA, CDR2 FQGNSA. CDR3 length equals 14 residues. MiXCR, applied by TCRdb to the 5' RACE reads, yields one record per CDR3 protein. This table has hundreds of thousands of distinct CDR3 sequences, 21% appearing once. These data were likewise used in another study, on T cells expressing NK-cell markers.

This chain uses TRBV7-2 with TRBJ2-1; D is unclear. This clonotype was sampled from a woman aged 18-29 years in good health. Sequenced input: PBMCs. The CDR3 nucleotides are TGTGCCAGCAGCTTAGCTTACTCCAGCAATGAGCAGTTCTTC. Protein sequence: CASSLAYSSNEQFF.